Shown below are 24 T cell receptor beta chains from a single sample sequenced in a study of identical twins. TCRdb ran MiXCR on the 5' RACE reads and lists one entry per CDR3 protein. The sample contains hundreds of thousands of distinct CDR3 sequences, roughly 20% of which appear only once. This same sample was also part of a study on T cells expressing NK-cell markers.

The sequenced material came from PBMCs. The receptors shown here come from a woman under 30 in good health.

The chain couples TRBV6-1 to TRBJ2-7; D may be TRBD2 (5 bases). With 6 bases removed from V and 2 bases from J, the gap between germline ends came to 14 bases. CDR1 MNHNS and CDR2 SASEGT come from the germline V gene. There are 14 residues in the CDR3. In nucleotides, the CDR3 is TGTGCCAGCAGCCCCCGGGGTAGCGCCTACGAGCAGTACTTC. As protein: CASSPRGSAYEQYF.

The chain has TRBV20-1 and TRBJ1-2, with a possible D match to TRBD1 (5 bases). In germline, CDR1 is DFQATT, CDR2 SNEGSKA (reference sequence). CDR3 length: 14 amino acids. Trimming left V 1 base short and J 7 bases short, with 16 bases between. The CDR3: CSARVGWGTGGYTF. In nucleotides, the CDR3 is TGCAGTGCTAGAGTTGGTTGGGGGACTGGTGGCTACACCTTC.

This chain uses TRBV5-1 with TRBJ2-2, with TRBD1 identical over 7 bases. The CDR3 loop spans 14 amino acids. Looked up from germline, CDR1 is SGHRS and CDR2 is YFSETQ. V shed 5 bases, J shed 0 bases, and the junction held 1 base outside the gene matches. CDR3 DNA sequence: TGCGCCAGCAGGACAGGGCCGAACACCGGGGAGCTGTTTTTT. Translated, it gives CASRTGPNTGELFF. The complete variable domain, with remaining parts taken from reference TRBV5-1 and TRBJ2-2, reads KAGVTQTPRYLIKTRGQQVTLSCSPISGHRSVSWYQQTPGQGLQFLFEYFSETQRNKGNFPGRFSGRQFSNSRSEMNVSTLELGDSALYLCASRTGPNTGELFFGEGSRLTVL.

This clonotype was seen only a few times. V usage is TRBV14 and J usage is TRBJ2-3; D is uncertain. The CDR3 sequence is 13 residues long. Trimming left V 2 bases short and J 8 bases short, with 11 bases between. Germline-derived CDR1 and CDR2 are SGHDN and FVKESK. In nucleotides, the CDR3 is TGTGCCAGCAGCCAATCGGTTTCCGGTACGCAGTATTTT. Protein: CASSQSVSGTQYF. Full variable domain (missing parts from reference TRBV14 and TRBJ2-3): EAGVTQFPSHSVIEKGQTVTLRCDPISGHDNLYWYRRVMGKEIKFLLHFVKESKQDESGMPNNRFLAERTGGTYSTLKVQPAELEDSGVYFCASSQSVSGTQYFGPGTRLTVL.

This clonotype occurred a few times. V is TRBV29-1 and J is TRBJ2-1, with D unresolved. CDR1 and CDR2 (germline): SQVTM, ANQGSEA. Trimming stripped 6 bases from V and 8 bases from J, with 8 bases between. The CDR3 totals 10 residues. The CDR3 DNA is TGCAGCGTGGGAACCGATGAGCAGTTCTTC. Protein product: CSVGTDEQFF.

The chain couples TRBV3-1 to TRBJ2-1; 9 nucleotides align to TRBD2. Per the germline V gene, CDR1 is LGHDT and CDR2 is YNNKEL (reference sequence). This CDR3 has 14 amino acids. Losses at the gene ends were 4 bases for V and 9 bases for J; bases not matched to a gene: 7. The CDR3 coding sequence is TGTGCCAGCAGCCCCTTAGCGGGAGTCGGTGAGCAGTTCTTC. It translates to CASSPLAGVGEQFF.

V usage is TRBV6-2 or TRBV6-3 and J usage is TRBJ2-1; 14 positions agree with TRBD2. V was clipped by 7 bases and J by 5 bases; unmatched bases: 10. The CDR3 sequence is 17 residues long. CDR1 MNHEY and CDR2 SVGEGT come from the germline V gene. The CDR3 here is CASTGLAGGRVNNEQFF. CDR3 sequence (DNA): TGTGCCAGCACCGGACTAGCGGGAGGTAGGGTTAACAATGAGCAGTTCTTC.

The CDR3 loop is CASSYKAEGRSYF. As DNA, the CDR3 is TGTGCCAGCAGTTACAAGGCAGAAGGCCGCTCCTACTTC. This chain links TRBV6-6 with TRBJ2-7; D is ambiguous. The CDR3 is 13 amino acids. Between the trimmed V and J ends, which lost 2 bases and 13 bases, there was a span of 18 bases. Germline lookup yields CDR1 MNHNY and CDR2 SVGAGI (reference sequence).

This clonotype appeared a single time. The chain links TRBV20-1 to TRBJ2-2; 13 nucleotides align to TRBD2. The V gene end was trimmed by 4 bases and the J gene end by 8 bases; junction bases not matched to a gene: 7. Germline V CDR1 and CDR2: DFQATT, SNEGSKA (reference sequence). CDR3 size: 15 residues. The CDR3 region is CSAKIAGLAGGELFF. The CDR3 DNA sequence: TGCAGTGCTAAAATCGCGGGACTAGCGGGAGGGGAGCTGTTTTTT.

The chain couples TRBV12-3 or TRBV12-4 to TRBJ1-2; 7 bases fit TRBD1. The CDR3 sequence is 13 residues long. The ends lost 7 bases at V and 8 bases at J; junction bases unmatched: 10. In nucleotides, the CDR3 is TGTGCCAGCACCTCTACAGGGGCGGTCGGCTACACCTTC. It specifies CASTSTGAVGYTF.

There are a few counts of this clonotype. The chain carries TRBV11-3 and TRBJ2-7; D is ambiguous. Trimming left V 1 base short and J 0 bases short, with 13 bases between. Germline-derived CDR1 and CDR2 are SGHNT and YENEEA. The CDR3 has 16 amino acids. The CDR3: CASSLGYGRRSYEQYF. In nucleotides, the CDR3 is TGTGCCAGCAGCTTAGGCTACGGCAGACGCTCCTACGAGCAGTACTTC.

J is TRBJ2-1 and V is TRBV6-5; 8 bases are a match to TRBD2. Germline V gene lookup returns CDR1 MNHEY and CDR2 SVGAGI. This CDR3 region has 16 residues. Trimming removed 5 bases from V and 4 bases from J; junction bases left unmatched: 10. For the CDR3, the DNA is TGTGCCAGCAGTAACGAAGGGACTAGAAAGTACAATGAGCAGTTCTTC. It specifies CASSNEGTRKYNEQFF.

This clonotype has just a few counts. The chain employs TRBV9 and TRBJ2-5; TRBD2 aligns across 7 bases. Per germline, CDR1 SGDLS and CDR2 YYNGEE. The CDR3 is made up of 16 amino acids. V lost 0 bases, J lost 2 bases, and 7 bases stayed unmatched. DNA of the CDR3: TGTGCCAGCAGCGTAGGGCCCGCGGGGGAGCAAGAGACCCAGTACTTC. Its protein product is CASSVGPAGEQETQYF.

Turning to this clonotype: A read error may be the cause here, since a much bigger clone is one base away. The rearrangement links TRBV7-3 to TRBJ2-1; D not resolved. Trimming left V 4 bases short and J 2 bases short, with 6 bases between. Germline CDR1 reads SGHTA; CDR2 reads FQGTGA. This CDR3 contains 13 residues. CDR3 nucleotide sequence: TGTGCCAGCAGCTCCACCCCCTACAATGAGCAGTTCTTC. This gives the protein CASSSTPYNEQFF.

The chain carries TRBV20-1 and TRBJ1-5; 7 bases map to TRBD1. Trimming cost V 1 base and J 0 bases; bases outside gene matches: 3. CDR1 is DFQATT and CDR2 is SNEGSKA in the germline V gene (reference sequence). This CDR3 contains 15 residues. The CDR3 spells CSARAGQNSNQPQHF. DNA of the CDR3: TGCAGTGCTAGAGCGGGACAGAATAGCAATCAGCCCCAGCATTTT.

The V call is TRBV20-1, the J call TRBJ2-3, with a weak D call TRBD1 (6 bases). This CDR3 contains 14 residues. Germline V gene sequence: CDR1 DFQATT, CDR2 SNEGSKA (reference sequence). Trimming shortened V by 7 bases and J by 4 bases, and 18 bases separated the two germline ends. CDR3: CSVLLGATADTQYF. In nucleotides, the CDR3 is TGCAGTGTCCTCTTGGGGGCTACGGCAGATACGCAGTATTTT.

This clonotype has ten or more counts. The chain recombines TRBV12-3 or TRBV12-4 with TRBJ1-1, with a possible D match to TRBD1 (6 bases). V was pared by 4 bases and J by 1 base, with 10 bases between. This CDR3 comprises 14 residues. CDR3 nucleotide sequence: TGTGCCAGCAGTTCCCGGACAGCGAACACTGAAGCTTTCTTT. Translated, it gives CASSSRTANTEAFF.

The sample holds a few counts of this clonotype. The chain carries TRBV5-1 and TRBJ2-3, with a weak D call TRBD1 (5 bases). With 2 bases removed from V and 3 bases from J, the gap between germline ends came to 13 bases. The CDR3 is made up of 15 amino acids. Germline V lookup: CDR1 SGHRS, CDR2 YFSETQ. CDR3 sequence (DNA): TGCGCCAGCAGCTTTTCTGGGGCGACTACAGATACGCAGTATTTT. It is translated as CASSFSGATTDTQYF.

This clonotype has just a few counts. V gene TRBV15 combines with J gene TRBJ2-5; the D gene is possibly TRBD1 (5 bases). V lost 4 bases, J lost 1 base, and 13 bases lay in between. This CDR3 spans 15 amino acids. Germline V gives CDR1 LNHNV, CDR2 YYDKDF (reference sequence). The CDR3 DNA sequence: TGTGCCACCAGCAAGGTCACAGGTTTCCAAGAGACCCAGTACTTC. The encoded protein is CATSKVTGFQETQYF.

The chain links TRBV2 to TRBJ2-7; no clear D gene. The V gene's germline CDR1 is SNHLY and CDR2 FYNNEI. V lost 7 bases and J lost 4, with 14 bases in between. This CDR3 has 13 residues. The CDR3 nucleotides are TGTGCCAGCAATGGGGATCTCCCGTACGAGCAGTACTTC. It yields the protein CASNGDLPYEQYF.

The chain joins TRBV12-3 or TRBV12-4 to TRBJ2-5, with D perhaps being TRBD1 or TRBD2 (5 bases each). The germline V and J ends were trimmed by 9 bases and 5 bases, with 28 bases remaining between them. CDR3 size: 17 residues. CDR3 loop: CASAMGPTYLGDETQYF. The CDR3 coding sequence is TGTGCCAGTGCGATGGGACCCACTTATTTAGGTGACGAGACCCAGTACTTC.

The chain links TRBV7-6 to TRBJ1-4; 9 positions match TRBD1. V was clipped by 4 bases and J by 6 bases; unmatched bases: 6. The germline CDR1 and CDR2 sequences are SGHVS and FNYEAQ. The CDR3 is 15 amino acids. CDR3 in amino acids: CASSWTGAGDEKLFF. Here the CDR3 DNA reads TGTGCCAGCAGCTGGACAGGGGCCGGGGATGAAAAACTGTTTTTT.

The chain combines TRBV15 with TRBJ2-5; D not certain. This CDR3 spans 13 amino acids. Trimming stripped 6 bases from V and 2 bases from J, with 10 bases between. The V gene's germline CDR1 is LNHNV and CDR2 YYDKDF (reference sequence). CDR3 region: CATSSVQQETQYF. CDR3 bases: TGTGCCACCAGTTCAGTGCAACAAGAGACCCAGTACTTC.

This chain uses TRBV27 with TRBJ2-1; 8 bases are shared with TRBD1. CDR3 length: 12 amino acids. Germline V gene lookup returns CDR1 MNHEY and CDR2 SMNVEV (reference sequence). The V and J ends lost 11 bases and 4 bases, in that order; junction bases with no gene match: 4. CDR3: CACHRGYNEQFF. CDR3 coding DNA: TGTGCCTGCCACAGGGGGTACAATGAGCAGTTCTTC.